The present T cell receptor beta chain was sequenced within a study of blood T cell repertoires in COVID-19. Study as a whole: T cells, B-cell-depleted T cells, or PBMCs supplied cDNA or gDNA.

The germline V gene has CDR1 PRHDT and CDR2 FYEKMQ (reference sequence). The CDR3 spans 17 residues. The trim removed 4 bases at V and 4 bases at J, leaving 8 bases unmatched. Clones were sequenced by immunoSEQ multiplex PCR, and TCRdb holds only the in-frame ones, with some missing. The sample includes around 230,000 clones, 70% to 90% of them seen just once. The V gene is TRBV13, the J gene TRBJ2-1; 12 positions agree with TRBD1. The specimen was peripheral blood. The sequence was collected from a man aged 25-45 years who had recovered from COVID-19. The CDR3 DNA is TGTGCCAGCAGCTCCGGGGGGACAGGGGGCCGTTACAATGAGCAGTTCTTC. Translating gives CASSSGGTGGRYNEQFF.